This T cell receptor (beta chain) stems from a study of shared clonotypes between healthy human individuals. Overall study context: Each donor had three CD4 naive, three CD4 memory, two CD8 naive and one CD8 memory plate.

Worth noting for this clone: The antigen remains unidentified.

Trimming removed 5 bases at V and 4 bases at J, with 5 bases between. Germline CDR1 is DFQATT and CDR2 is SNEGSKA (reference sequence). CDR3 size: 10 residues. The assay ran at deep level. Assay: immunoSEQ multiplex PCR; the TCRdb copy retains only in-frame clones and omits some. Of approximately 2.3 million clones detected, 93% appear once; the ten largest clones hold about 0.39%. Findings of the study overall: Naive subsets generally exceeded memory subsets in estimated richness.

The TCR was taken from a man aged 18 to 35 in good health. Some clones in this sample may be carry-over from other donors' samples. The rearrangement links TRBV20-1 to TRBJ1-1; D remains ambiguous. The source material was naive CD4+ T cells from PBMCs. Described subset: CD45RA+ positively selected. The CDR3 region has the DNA TGCAGTGCTCTTAGCACTGAAGCTTTCTTT. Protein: CSALSTEAFF.